Below are 25 T cell receptor beta chains sequenced from a single sample in a study of T-cell reconstitution after alpha-beta-depleted transplantation in children. Unique molecular identifiers were incorporated when the TCRbeta library was constructed. TCRdb redid the calling of the PCR reads with MiXCR, one entry per CDR3 protein. This table holds some 500,000 distinct CDR3 sequences, less than 35% found once. This sample comprised PBMCs from the stem cell graft donor, obtained from the stem cell graft. Receptors were obtained from a human donor who donated a stem cell graft to a child with aplastic anemia.

The chain combines TRBV3-1 with TRBJ2-6, with unresolved D. Per germline, CDR1 LGHDT and CDR2 YNNKEL (reference sequence). V lost 2 bases, J lost 0 bases, and 5 bases lay in between. The CDR3 is made up of 15 amino acids. In DNA form, the CDR3 reads TGTGCCAGCAGCCAATGGGCCTCTGGGGCCAACGTCCTGACTTTC. As protein: CASSQWASGANVLTF.

The chain joins TRBV7-9 to TRBJ2-1, with D perhaps being TRBD1 or TRBD2 (5 bases each). Germline CDR1 is SEHNR and CDR2 is FQNEAQ (reference sequence). V gave up 5 bases and J gave up 10 bases, with 12 bases separating them. The CDR3 covers 12 residues. The CDR3 region is CASSPIEGEQFF. In DNA, the CDR3 is TGTGCCAGCAGCCCTATCGAGGGGGAGCAGTTCTTC.

A few counts support this clonotype. The rearrangement uses TRBV18 and TRBJ2-7; D unclear. The CDR3 is made up of 13 amino acids. Trimming removed 4 bases from V and 1 base from J, with 8 bases in between. Germline V gives CDR1 KGHSH, CDR2 LQKENI. The DNA for the CDR3 is TGTGCCAGCTCACACAGTGGGTCCTACGAGCAGTACGTC. Protein product: CASSHSGSYEQYV.

The V gene is TRBV18, the J gene TRBJ1-2, with 10 bases identical to TRBD1. Germline values: CDR1 KGHSH, CDR2 LQKENI. With V trimmed by 3 bases and J by 2 bases, 3 bases remained unmatched. The length of the CDR3 is 15 residues. The CDR3 protein is CASSPPGQGNYGYTF. CDR3 in DNA: TGTGCCAGCTCACCTCCGGGACAGGGGAACTATGGCTACACCTTC.

This chain joins TRBV7-8 and TRBJ2-5; 16 bases are shared with TRBD2. V dropped 11 bases and J dropped 5; count of bases not matched to a gene: 8. Germline V CDR1 and CDR2: SGHVS, FQNEAQ. This CDR3 region has 15 residues. Written as DNA, the CDR3 is TGTGCCGGGACTAGCGGGAGGGCAGGAGTCGAGACCCAGTACTTC. The encoded protein is CAGTSGRAGVETQYF.

A few counts support this clonotype. The chain links TRBV29-1 to TRBJ1-3; no definite D call. The CDR3 extends over 12 amino acids. Trimming pared 3 bases from V and 4 bases from J, leaving 7 bases between. Per germline, CDR1 SQVTM and CDR2 ANQGSEA. The CDR3 protein is CSVDGLGNTIYF. The DNA for the CDR3 is TGCAGCGTTGATGGTCTCGGAAACACCATATATTTT.

The chain has TRBV20-1 and TRBJ2-1, with D hard to call. Trimming removed 2 bases from V and 0 bases from J, with 20 bases in between. In germline, CDR1 is DFQATT, CDR2 SNEGSKA (reference sequence). The CDR3 spans 18 residues. The CDR3 nucleotides read TGCAGTGCTAGAAAATCCCCTTCGATGAACCCCTCCTACAATGAGCAGTTCTTC. It translates to CSARKSPSMNPSYNEQFF.

This clonotype appeared a few times. The chain carries TRBV19 and TRBJ2-5; possible D gene TRBD1, 6 bases. The germline V gene encodes CDR1 LNHDA and CDR2 SQIVND (reference sequence). Trimming left V 5 bases short and J 7 bases short, with 17 bases between. This CDR3 spans 14 amino acids. CDR3: CASSPDRSLGTQYF. DNA for the CDR3: TGTGCCAGTAGTCCTGACAGGAGCCTCGGGACCCAGTACTTC.

Only a few counts were recorded for this clonotype. The gene calls are TRBV15 and TRBJ2-3; TRBD1 aligns across 9 bases. Per germline, CDR1 LNHNV and CDR2 YYDKDF (reference sequence). The trim removed 0 bases at V and 4 bases at J, leaving 8 bases unmatched. The CDR3 contains 17 residues. The CDR3 DNA reads TGTGCCACCAGCAGAGATCGGGGACAGGGCGGCGCAGATACGCAGTATTTT. Translated: CATSRDRGQGGADTQYF.

The gene calls are TRBV7-8 and TRBJ2-7, with 9 bases fitting TRBD2. The CDR3 is 13 residues long. The ends lost 7 bases at V and 2 bases at J; junction bases unmatched: 3. Germline CDR1 is SGHVS and CDR2 is FQNEAQ. CDR3 loop: CASTKREAYEQYF. DNA of the CDR3: TGTGCCAGCACCAAGCGGGAGGCCTACGAGCAGTACTTC.

This chain joins TRBV19 and TRBJ2-3; D is unclear. There are 15 residues in the CDR3. The V end lost 3 bases, the J end lost 0 bases, and 10 bases lay between the germline ends. The germline gives CDR1 LNHDA, CDR2 SQIVND (reference sequence). The CDR3 spells CASSISSVSTDTQYF. In DNA form, the CDR3 reads TGTGCCAGTAGTATTTCCTCCGTTAGCACAGATACGCAGTATTTT.

The genes are TRBV7-2 and TRBJ1-3; unclear D gene. Trimming removed 2 bases at V and 5 bases at J, with 13 bases between. Looked up from germline, CDR1 is SGHTA and CDR2 is FQGNSA. The CDR3 totals 15 residues. CDR3 sequence: CASSLLGDARNTIYF. The CDR3 DNA is TGTGCCAGCAGCTTACTCGGGGATGCTAGAAACACCATATATTTT.

This chain uses TRBV7-9 with TRBJ2-1; D remains ambiguous. The CDR3 runs 12 residues. The germline CDR1 and CDR2 sequences are SEHNR and FQNEAQ (reference sequence). The V and J ends lost 5 bases and 7 bases respectively, with 9 bases between them. The CDR3: CASSHSWNEQFF. Written as DNA, the CDR3 is TGTGCCAGCAGCCATAGCTGGAATGAGCAGTTCTTC. Complete variable domain (other parts from reference TRBV7-9 and TRBJ2-1): DTGVSQNPRHKITKRGQNVTFRCDPISEHNRLYWYRQTLGQGPEFLTYFQNEAQLEKSRLLSDRFSAERPKGSFSTLEIQRTEQGDSAMYLCASSHSWNEQFFGPGTRLTVL.

The chain joins TRBV7-9 to TRBJ2-1, with D possibly being TRBD1 or TRBD2 (6 bases each). The germline V gene encodes CDR1 SEHNR and CDR2 FQNEAQ (reference sequence). CDR3 length: 15 amino acids. Trimming removed 4 bases at V and 5 bases at J, with 15 bases between. The CDR3 bases are TGTGCCAGCAGCTCCAAGGGGGAGGTGGACAATGAGCAGTTCTTC. Translation gives CASSSKGEVDNEQFF. Complete variable domain (other parts from reference TRBV7-9 and TRBJ2-1): DTGVSQNPRHKITKRGQNVTFRCDPISEHNRLYWYRQTLGQGPEFLTYFQNEAQLEKSRLLSDRFSAERPKGSFSTLEIQRTEQGDSAMYLCASSSKGEVDNEQFFGPGTRLTVL.

The V gene is TRBV18, the J gene TRBJ1-1; no clear D. The CDR3 has 15 residues. Germline CDR1 is KGHSH and CDR2 is LQKENI. V lost 6 bases to trimming and J lost 0 bases, with 14 bases between them. The DNA for the CDR3 is TGTGCCAGCTCCCCCACCCAAGTTATGAACACTGAAGCTTTCTTT. Protein product: CASSPTQVMNTEAFF. Supplemented by reference TRBV18 and TRBJ1-1, the full variable domain reads NAGVMQNPRHLVRRRGQEARLRCSPMKGHSHVYWYRQLPEEGLKFMVYLQKENIIDESGMPKERFSAEFPKEGPSILRIQQVVRGDSAAYFCASSPTQVMNTEAFFGQGTRLTVV.

The chain joins TRBV12-3 or TRBV12-4 to TRBJ2-1, with D possibly being TRBD1 (6 bases). Trimming removed 7 bases from V and 1 base from J, with 23 bases in between. The CDR3 contains 18 residues. The chain's CDR3 is CASILQGGDYPSYNEQFF. The CDR3 DNA reads TGTGCCAGCATCTTACAGGGCGGTGACTACCCGTCCTACAATGAGCAGTTCTTC.

In its sample, this clonotype was seen a few times. The chain recombines TRBV6-1 with TRBJ2-1; 9 nucleotides agree with TRBD2. V was pared by 6 bases and J by 2 bases, with 8 bases of the junction left unmatched. The CDR3 spans 16 residues. The germline V gene has CDR1 MNHNS and CDR2 SASEGT. The CDR3 nucleotides read TGTGCCAGCAGCACTGCGGGAGGGAGGGCCTACAATGAGCAGTTCTTC. Its translation is CASSTAGGRAYNEQFF.

This chain joins TRBV29-1 and TRBJ1-2; D not certain. Looked up from germline, CDR1 is SQVTM and CDR2 is ANQGSEA. The V end lost 7 bases, the J end lost 3 bases, and 12 bases lay between the germline ends. CDR3 size: 12 residues. The CDR3 coding sequence is TGCAGCGCTGGGGAGGTCCACTATGGCTACACCTTC. The encoded protein is CSAGEVHYGYTF.

J is TRBJ1-2 and V is TRBV9; 7 nucleotides align to TRBD1. The V gene end was trimmed by 0 bases and the J gene end by 4 bases; junction bases not matched to a gene: 9. There are 16 residues in the CDR3. Germline-derived CDR1 and CDR2 are SGDLS and YYNGEE. The CDR3 DNA follows: TGTGCCAGCAGCGTAGTCGACAGGGCCCCGGGCTATGGCTACACCTTC. This codes for CASSVVDRAPGYGYTF. Based on the CDR3 plus reference TRBV9 and TRBJ1-2, the full variable domain is DSGVTQTPKHLITATGQRVTLRCSPRSGDLSVYWYQQSLDQGLQFLIQYYNGEERAKGNILERFSAQQFPDLHSELNLSSLELGDSALYFCASSVVDRAPGYGYTFGSGTRLTVV.

This clonotype was counted between two and nine times. The junction departs from germline at one end; a sequencing error may be responsible. The chain employs TRBV29-1 and TRBJ2-6; D perhaps matches TRBD1 (6 bases). Germline V gives CDR1 SQVTM, CDR2 ANQGSEA. The CDR3 length is 17 residues. The CDR3 coding sequence is TGCAGCGTTGAGGTCGGGGACATTCCCTCTAGGGCCAACGTCCTGACTTTC. Protein sequence: CSVEVGDIPSRANVLTF.

This clonotype appeared once. J is TRBJ1-2 and V is TRBV30, with 10 bases fitting TRBD1. CDR3 size: 17 residues. Germline V gives CDR1 GTSNPN, CDR2 SVGIG (reference sequence). V shed 0 bases, J shed 4 bases, and the junction held 11 bases outside the gene matches. The CDR3 loop reads CAWSVPLGQGGSYGYTF. CDR3 coding DNA: TGTGCCTGGAGTGTTCCTCTCGGACAGGGGGGGAGCTATGGCTACACCTTC.

The genes are TRBV6-1 and TRBJ1-1; D possibly corresponds to TRBD1 (6 bases). Trimming removed 8 bases at V and 1 base at J, with 17 bases between. The CDR3 runs 15 residues. CDR1 and CDR2 (germline): MNHNS, SASEGT. The CDR3 sequence is CASSTQGRRNTEAFF. The CDR3 nucleotides are TGTGCCAGCTCGACCCAGGGGCGGCGGAACACTGAAGCTTTCTTT.

This clonotype was recorded only once. This chain uses TRBV18 with TRBJ2-7; 12 nucleotides match TRBD1. V was pared by 3 bases and J by 2 bases, with 2 bases of the junction left unmatched. The CDR3 is 15 amino acids. Germline V gives CDR1 KGHSH, CDR2 LQKENI. The CDR3 here is CASSPGQGATYEQYV. The CDR3, as DNA: TGTGCCAGCTCACCGGGACAGGGGGCGACCTACGAGCAGTACGTC.

This clonotype has only a few counts. The chain employs TRBV18 and TRBJ2-7; possible D gene TRBD2, 7 bases. CDR1 KGHSH and CDR2 LQKENI come from the germline V gene. V lost 3 bases, J lost 2 bases, and 14 bases lay in between. The CDR3 is made up of 15 amino acids. CDR3 region: CASSPAGEGAYEQYV. In DNA form, the CDR3 reads TGTGCCAGCTCACCGGCGGGGGAGGGGGCCTACGAGCAGTACGTC.

This clonotype has more than one count but fewer than ten. V is TRBV4-2 and J is TRBJ1-5; no clear D gene. The ends were cut back, 1 base at V and 0 bases at J, with 7 bases in the middle. The CDR3 consists of 15 residues. Germline-derived CDR1 and CDR2 are LGHNA and YNFKEQ. This chain's CDR3 is CASSQVDGSNQPQHF. Here the CDR3 DNA reads TGTGCCAGCAGCCAAGTGGACGGTAGCAATCAGCCCCAGCATTTT.